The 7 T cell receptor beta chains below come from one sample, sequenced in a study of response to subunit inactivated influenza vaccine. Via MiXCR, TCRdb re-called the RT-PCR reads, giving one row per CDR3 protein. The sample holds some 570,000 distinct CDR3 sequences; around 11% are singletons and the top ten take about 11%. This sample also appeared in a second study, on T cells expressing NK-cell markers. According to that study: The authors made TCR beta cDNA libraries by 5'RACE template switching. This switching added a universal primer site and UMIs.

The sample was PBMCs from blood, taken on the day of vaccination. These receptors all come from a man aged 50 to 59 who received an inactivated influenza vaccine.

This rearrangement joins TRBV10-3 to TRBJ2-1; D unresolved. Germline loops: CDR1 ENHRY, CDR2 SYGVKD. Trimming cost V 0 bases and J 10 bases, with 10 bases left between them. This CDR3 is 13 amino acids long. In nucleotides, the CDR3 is TGTGCCATCAGTGAGTCTTTTGCGAACGAGCAGTTCTTC. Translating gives CAISESFANEQFF.

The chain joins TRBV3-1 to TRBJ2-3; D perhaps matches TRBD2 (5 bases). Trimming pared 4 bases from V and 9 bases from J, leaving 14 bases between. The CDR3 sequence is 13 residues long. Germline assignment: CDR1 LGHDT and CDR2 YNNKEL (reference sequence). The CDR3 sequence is CASSRVEDRTQYF. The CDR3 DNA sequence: TGTGCCAGCAGCCGCGTGGAGGATCGCACGCAGTATTTT.

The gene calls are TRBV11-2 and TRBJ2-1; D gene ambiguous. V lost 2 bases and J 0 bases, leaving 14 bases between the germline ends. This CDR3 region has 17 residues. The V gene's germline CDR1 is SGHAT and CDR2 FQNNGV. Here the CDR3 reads CASSLRVRSSSYNEQFF. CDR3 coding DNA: TGTGCCAGCAGCTTAAGAGTCCGGTCGAGCTCCTACAATGAGCAGTTCTTC.

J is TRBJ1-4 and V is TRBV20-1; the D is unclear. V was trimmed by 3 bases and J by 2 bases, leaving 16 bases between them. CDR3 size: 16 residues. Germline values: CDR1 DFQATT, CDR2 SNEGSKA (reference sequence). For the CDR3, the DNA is TGCAGTGCTAGTGGGAGTGGTGGCAGTACTAATGAAAAACTGTTTTTT. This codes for CSASGSGGSTNEKLFF.

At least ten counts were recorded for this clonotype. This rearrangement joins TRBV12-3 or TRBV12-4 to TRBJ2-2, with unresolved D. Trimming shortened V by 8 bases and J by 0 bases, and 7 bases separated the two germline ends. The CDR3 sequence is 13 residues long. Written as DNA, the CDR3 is TGTGCCAGCCGATACCCGAACACCGGGGAGCTGTTTTTT. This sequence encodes CASRYPNTGELFF.

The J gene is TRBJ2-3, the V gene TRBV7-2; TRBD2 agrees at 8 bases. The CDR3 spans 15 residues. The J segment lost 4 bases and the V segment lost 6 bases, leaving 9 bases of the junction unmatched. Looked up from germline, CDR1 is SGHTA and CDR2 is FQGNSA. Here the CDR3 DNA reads TGTGCCAGCAGATTGACTAGCGTCCGTGCAGATACGCAGTATTTT. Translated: CASRLTSVRADTQYF.

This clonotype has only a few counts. The CDR3 here is CASRTSGSPFSTDTQYF. CDR3 nucleotide sequence: TGCGCCAGCAGGACTAGCGGGAGCCCCTTTAGCACAGATACGCAGTATTTT. J is TRBJ2-3 and V is TRBV5-1, with 12 bases fitting TRBD2. The CDR3 contains 17 residues. The J segment lost 0 bases and the V segment lost 5 bases, leaving 7 bases of the junction unmatched. From germline, CDR1 is SGHRS and CDR2 YFSETQ.